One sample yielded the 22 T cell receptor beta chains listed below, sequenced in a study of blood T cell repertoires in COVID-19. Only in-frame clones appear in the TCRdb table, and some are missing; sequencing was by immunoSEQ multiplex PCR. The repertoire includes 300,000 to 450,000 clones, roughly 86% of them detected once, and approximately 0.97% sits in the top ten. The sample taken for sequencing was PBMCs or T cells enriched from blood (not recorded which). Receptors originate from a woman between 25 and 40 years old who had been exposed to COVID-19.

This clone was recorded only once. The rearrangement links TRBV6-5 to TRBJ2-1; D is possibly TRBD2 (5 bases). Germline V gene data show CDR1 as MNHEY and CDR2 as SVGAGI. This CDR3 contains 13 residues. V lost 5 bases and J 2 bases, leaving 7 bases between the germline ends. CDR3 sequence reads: CASSRGTYNEQFF. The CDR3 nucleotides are TGTGCCAGCAGTCGGGGAACCTACAATGAGCAGTTCTTC.

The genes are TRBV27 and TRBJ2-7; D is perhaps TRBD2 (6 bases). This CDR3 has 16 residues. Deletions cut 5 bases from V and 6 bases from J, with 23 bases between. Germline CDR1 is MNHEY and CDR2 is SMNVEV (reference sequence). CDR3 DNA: TGTGCCAGCAGTCCCACGGGCGGGACGAGAGGTCGCGAGCAGTACTTC. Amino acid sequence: CASSPTGGTRGREQYF.

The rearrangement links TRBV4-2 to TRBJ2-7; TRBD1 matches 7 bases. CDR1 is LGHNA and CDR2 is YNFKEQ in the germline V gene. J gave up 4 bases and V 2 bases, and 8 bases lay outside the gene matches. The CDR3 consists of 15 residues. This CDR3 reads CASSQRPGTEYEQYF. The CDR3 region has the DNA TGTGCCAGCAGCCAAAGACCCGGGACAGAGTACGAGCAGTACTTC.

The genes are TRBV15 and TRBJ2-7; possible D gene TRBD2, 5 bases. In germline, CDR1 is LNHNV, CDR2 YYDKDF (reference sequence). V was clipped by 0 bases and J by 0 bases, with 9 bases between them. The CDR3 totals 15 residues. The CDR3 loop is CATSRDKGASYEQYF. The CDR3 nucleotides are TGTGCCACCAGCAGAGATAAGGGAGCCTCCTACGAGCAGTACTTC.

CDR3 sequence: CASSQVQGGSPLHF. The CDR3 DNA follows: TGTGCCAGCAGCCAAGTCCAGGGCGGTTCACCCCTCCACTTT. The chain uses TRBV4-2 and TRBJ1-6, with D possibly TRBD1 on 5 matching bases. The CDR3 loop spans 14 amino acids. V lost 1 base and J 9 bases, leaving 10 bases between the germline ends. Germline-derived CDR1 and CDR2 are LGHNA and YNFKEQ.

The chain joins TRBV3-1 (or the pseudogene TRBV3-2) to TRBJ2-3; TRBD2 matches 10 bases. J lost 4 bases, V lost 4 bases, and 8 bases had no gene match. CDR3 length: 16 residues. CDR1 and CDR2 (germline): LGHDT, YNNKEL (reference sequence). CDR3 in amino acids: CASSPWLAGESDTQYF. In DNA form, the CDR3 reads TGTGCCAGCAGCCCCTGGCTAGCGGGAGAGTCAGATACGCAGTATTTT.

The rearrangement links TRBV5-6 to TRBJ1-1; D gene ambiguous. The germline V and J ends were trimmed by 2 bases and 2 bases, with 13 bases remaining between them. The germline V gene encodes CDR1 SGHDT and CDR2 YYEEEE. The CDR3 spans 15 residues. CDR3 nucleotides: TGTGCCAGCAGCTTTGGGCTTCTTACTAACACTGAAGCTTTCTTT. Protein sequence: CASSFGLLTNTEAFF.

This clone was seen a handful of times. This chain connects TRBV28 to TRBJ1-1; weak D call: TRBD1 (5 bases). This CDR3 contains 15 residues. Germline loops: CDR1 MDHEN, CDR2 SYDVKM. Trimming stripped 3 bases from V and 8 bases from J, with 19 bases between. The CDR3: CASSFRRVLGTEAFF. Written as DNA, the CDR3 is TGTGCCAGCAGTTTCCGGAGGGTCCTAGGGACCGAAGCTTTCTTT.

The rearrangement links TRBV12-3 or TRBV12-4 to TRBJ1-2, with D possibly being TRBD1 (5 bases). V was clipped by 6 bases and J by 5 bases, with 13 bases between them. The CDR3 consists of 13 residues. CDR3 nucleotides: TGTGCCAGCAGAACACCGGGGGGGTATGGCTACACCTTC. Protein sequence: CASRTPGGYGYTF.

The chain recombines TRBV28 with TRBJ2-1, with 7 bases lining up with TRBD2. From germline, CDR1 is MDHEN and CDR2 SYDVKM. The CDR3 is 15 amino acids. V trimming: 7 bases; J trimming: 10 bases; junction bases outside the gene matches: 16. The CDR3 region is CASITLSGGTGEQFF. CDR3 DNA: TGTGCCAGCATCACCCTATCGGGAGGAACTGGAGAGCAGTTCTTC.

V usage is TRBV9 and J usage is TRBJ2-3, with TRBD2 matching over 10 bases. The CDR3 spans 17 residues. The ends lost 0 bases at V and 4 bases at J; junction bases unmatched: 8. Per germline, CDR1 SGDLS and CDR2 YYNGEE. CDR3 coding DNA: TGTGCCAGCAGCGTAGGTACTATAGCGGGAGGTTCAGATACGCAGTATTTT. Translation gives CASSVGTIAGGSDTQYF.

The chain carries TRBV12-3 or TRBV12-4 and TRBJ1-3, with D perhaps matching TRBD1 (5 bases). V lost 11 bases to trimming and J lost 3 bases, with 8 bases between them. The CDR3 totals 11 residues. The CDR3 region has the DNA TGTGCCTCCGGGGGTGGAAACACCATATATTTT. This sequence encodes CASGGGNTIYF.

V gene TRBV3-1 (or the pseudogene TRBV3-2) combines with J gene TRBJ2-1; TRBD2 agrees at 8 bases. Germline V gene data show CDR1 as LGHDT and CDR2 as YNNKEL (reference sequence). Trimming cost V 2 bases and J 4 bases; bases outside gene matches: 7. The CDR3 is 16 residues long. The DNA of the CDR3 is TGTGCCAGCAGCCAATGGGGTAGCGGGGTGTACAATGAGCAGTTCTTC. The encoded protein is CASSQWGSGVYNEQFF.

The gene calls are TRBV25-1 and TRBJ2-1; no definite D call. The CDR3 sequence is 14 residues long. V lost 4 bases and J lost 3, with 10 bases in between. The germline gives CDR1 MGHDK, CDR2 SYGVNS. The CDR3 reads CASSALGFYNEQFF. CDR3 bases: TGTGCCAGCAGTGCCCTAGGTTTCTACAATGAGCAGTTCTTC.

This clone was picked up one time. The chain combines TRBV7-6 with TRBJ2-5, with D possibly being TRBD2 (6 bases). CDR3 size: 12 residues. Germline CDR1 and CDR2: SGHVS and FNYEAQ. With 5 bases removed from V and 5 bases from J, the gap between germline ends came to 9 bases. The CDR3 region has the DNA TGTGCCAGCAGCCCCCGGGGGGAGACCCAGTACTTC. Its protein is CASSPRGETQYF.

The CDR3 bases are TGTGCCAGCAGTTTTGGGAGTGAGGAGACCCAGTACTTC. It specifies CASSFGSEETQYF. V is TRBV12-3 or TRBV12-4 and J is TRBJ2-5; possibly TRBD2 for D (5 bases). The CDR3 contains 13 residues. V was shortened by 3 bases and J by 5 bases, with 10 bases between the two germline ends.

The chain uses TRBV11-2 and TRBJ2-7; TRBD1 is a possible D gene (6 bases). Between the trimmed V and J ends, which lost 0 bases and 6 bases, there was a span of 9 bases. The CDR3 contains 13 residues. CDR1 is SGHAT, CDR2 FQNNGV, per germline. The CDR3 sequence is CASSLDGGGEQYF. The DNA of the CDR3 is TGTGCCAGCAGCTTAGATGGGGGCGGCGAGCAGTACTTC.

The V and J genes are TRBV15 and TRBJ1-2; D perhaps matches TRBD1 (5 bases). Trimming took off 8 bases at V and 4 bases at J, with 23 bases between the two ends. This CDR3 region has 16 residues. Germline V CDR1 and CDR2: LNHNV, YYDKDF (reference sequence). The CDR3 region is CATEDSSARSSYGYTF. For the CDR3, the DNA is TGTGCCACCGAAGACAGCAGTGCGAGGAGCTCCTATGGCTACACCTTC.

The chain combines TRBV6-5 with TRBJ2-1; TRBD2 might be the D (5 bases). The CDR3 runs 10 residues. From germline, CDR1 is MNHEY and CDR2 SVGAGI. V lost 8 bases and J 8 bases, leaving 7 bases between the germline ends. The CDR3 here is CASAGDEQFF. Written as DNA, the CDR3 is TGTGCCAGCGCGGGTGATGAGCAGTTCTTC.

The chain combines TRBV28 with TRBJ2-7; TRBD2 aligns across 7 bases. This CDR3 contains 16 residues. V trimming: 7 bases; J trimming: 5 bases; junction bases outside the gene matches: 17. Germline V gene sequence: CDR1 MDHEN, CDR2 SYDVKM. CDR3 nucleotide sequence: TGTGCCAGCAAAGCTTCAAACAGCGGGATGGGGCACGAGCAGTACTTC. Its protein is CASKASNSGMGHEQYF.

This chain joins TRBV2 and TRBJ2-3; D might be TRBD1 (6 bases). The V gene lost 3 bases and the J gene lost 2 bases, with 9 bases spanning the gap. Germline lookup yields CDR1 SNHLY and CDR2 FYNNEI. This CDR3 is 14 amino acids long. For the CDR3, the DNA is TGTGCCAGCAGTGACCAGGGGTTCACAGATACGCAGTATTTT. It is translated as CASSDQGFTDTQYF.

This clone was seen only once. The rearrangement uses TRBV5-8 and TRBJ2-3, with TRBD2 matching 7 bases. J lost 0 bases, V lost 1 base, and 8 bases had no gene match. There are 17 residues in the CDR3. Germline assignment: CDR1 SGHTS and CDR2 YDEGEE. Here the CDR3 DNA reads TGTGCCAGCAGCTTGAGCGGGACGGCCTTTAGCACAGATACGCAGTATTTT. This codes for CASSLSGTAFSTDTQYF.